Following are 23 T cell receptor beta chains from one sample sequenced in a study of cytomegalovirus exposure and HLA in healthy donors. This PCR relied on a set of 60 Vbeta primers and 13 Jbeta primers. Clones were read by immunoSEQ multiplex PCR, and TCRdb kept only the in-frame ones, dropping some. The table has around 150,000 clones, 70% to 75% seen once. Sequencing input: PBMCs. The receptors were sampled from a man between 18 and 29 years old in good health and CMV-seropositive.

CDR3 coding DNA: TGTGCCAGCACCCCGGGACTGGGGGAATGGCAGTTCTTC. Translation gives CASTPGLGEWQFF. This chain links TRBV6-1 with TRBJ2-1; possible D gene TRBD2, 6 bases. V shed 7 bases and J shed 12 bases, with 19 bases lying between them. The CDR3 is 13 amino acids. From germline, CDR1 is MNHNS and CDR2 SASEGT.

The chain combines TRBV10-3 with TRBJ2-5; 12 bases fit TRBD2. The V gene end was trimmed by 0 bases and the J gene end by 3 bases; junction bases not matched to a gene: 2. Looked up from germline, CDR1 is ENHRY and CDR2 is SYGVKD. This CDR3 is built from 16 residues. The CDR3 spells CAISESRTSGKETQYF. Here the CDR3 DNA reads TGTGCCATCAGTGAGTCCCGGACTAGCGGGAAAGAGACCCAGTACTTC.

The chain joins TRBV6-4 to TRBJ1-3; D ambiguous. This CDR3 region has 13 residues. The V gene lost 4 bases and the J gene lost 0 bases, with 4 bases spanning the gap. CDR1 and CDR2 from the germline V gene are MRHNA and SNTAGT. The CDR3 DNA reads TGTGCCAGCAGTGGACTCTCTGGAAACACCATATATTTT. It encodes CASSGLSGNTIYF.

The chain is built from TRBV5-6 and TRBJ1-1; 7 bases line up with TRBD1. The germline gives CDR1 SGHDT, CDR2 YYEEEE. V lost 4 bases to trimming and J lost 0 bases; unmatched junction nucleotides: 6. The length of the CDR3 is 15 residues. The CDR3 DNA sequence: TGTGCCAGCAGCCCTAAAGGGGGCTTGAACACTGAAGCTTTCTTT. It codes for CASSPKGGLNTEAFF. The variable domain in full, completed from reference TRBV5-6 and TRBJ1-1, reads DAGVTQSPTHLIKTRGQQVTLRCSPKSGHDTVSWYQQALGQGPQFIFQYYEEEERQRGNFPDRFSGHQFPNYSSELNVNALLLGDSALYLCASSPKGGLNTEAFFGQGTRLTVV.

CDR3 amino acids: CASSSSGGERGQPQHF. The CDR3, as DNA: TGTGCCAGCAGCTCCTCCGGGGGGGAACGGGGTCAGCCCCAGCATTTT. The chain carries TRBV7-9 and TRBJ1-5; possibly TRBD1 for D (5 bases). The V and J ends lost 4 bases and 6 bases respectively, with 19 bases between them. The CDR3 spans 16 residues. The germline V gene has CDR1 SEHNR and CDR2 FQNEAQ (reference sequence).

This clone was counted between two and nine times. CDR3: CATSGQGSSSGANVLTF. The CDR3 region has the DNA TGTGCCACCAGCGGACAGGGATCCAGTTCTGGGGCCAACGTCCTGACTTTC. This chain uses TRBV15 with TRBJ2-6; TRBD1 matches 8 bases. The CDR3 runs to 17 residues. Per germline, CDR1 LNHNV and CDR2 YYDKDF (reference sequence). J was trimmed by 1 base and V by 5 bases; bases with no gene match: 7.

The V call is TRBV29-1, the J call TRBJ2-2; 10 bases match TRBD1. The CDR3 length is 15 residues. Unmatched junction bases numbered 9, after V lost 6 bases and J lost 5 bases. Germline lookup yields CDR1 SQVTM and CDR2 ANQGSEA. The CDR3 loop reads CSVGSPGQGTGELFF. As DNA, the CDR3 is TGCAGCGTGGGATCTCCGGGACAGGGGACCGGGGAGCTGTTTTTT.

This chain joins TRBV7-8 and TRBJ2-1; D may be TRBD2 (5 bases). Trimming removed 5 bases at V and 0 bases at J, with 11 bases between. Germline values: CDR1 SGHVS, CDR2 FQNEAQ. The CDR3 length is 15 residues. In DNA form, the CDR3 reads TGTGCCAGCAGCGAGCGGTGGAGCTCCTACAATGAGCAGTTCTTC. Encoded protein: CASSERWSSYNEQFF. Combining the CDR3 with reference TRBV7-8 and TRBJ2-1 gives the whole variable domain GAGVSQSPRYKVAKRGQDVALRCDPISGHVSLFWYQQALGQGPEFLTYFQNEAQLDKSGLPSDRFFAERPEGSVSTLKIQRTQQEDSAVYLCASSERWSSYNEQFFGPGTRLTVL.

The chain is built from TRBV5-6 and TRBJ2-3; TRBD2 agrees at 8 bases. This CDR3 region has 16 residues. Unmatched junction bases numbered 9, after V lost 4 bases and J lost 2 bases. In germline, CDR1 is SGHDT, CDR2 YYEEEE. In DNA form, the CDR3 reads TGTGCCAGCAGCAATGGGGCGGGGGGCTACACAGATACGCAGTATTTT. Translation gives CASSNGAGGYTDTQYF.

The chain couples TRBV7-8 to TRBJ2-5; a possible D gene is TRBD1 (6 bases). The CDR3 consists of 14 residues. CDR1 SGHVS and CDR2 FQNEAQ come from the germline V gene. The V and J ends lost 1 base and 5 bases respectively, with 11 bases between them. CDR3 sequence: CASSLVGARETQYF. In DNA, the CDR3 is TGTGCCAGCAGCTTAGTGGGGGCCCGTGAGACCCAGTACTTC.

DNA for the CDR3: TGTGCCAGCGGGAGATTCAGGGGCGCCGAACAAGAGACCCAGTACTTC. Amino acids: CASGRFRGAEQETQYF. This chain joins TRBV5-4 and TRBJ2-5, with a tentative D call TRBD1 (6 bases). The germline gives CDR1 SGHNT, CDR2 YYREEE (reference sequence). The CDR3 is made up of 16 amino acids. V dropped 7 bases and J dropped 2 bases, with 21 bases sitting between them.

V gene TRBV6-5 combines with J gene TRBJ2-1; 10 nucleotides agree with TRBD2. V lost 0 bases to trimming and J lost 6 bases; unmatched junction nucleotides: 5. The CDR3 extends over 16 amino acids. CDR1 is MNHEY and CDR2 is SVGAGI in the germline V gene. This chain's CDR3 is CASSYSEPSGSNEQFF. DNA of the CDR3: TGTGCCAGCAGTTACTCGGAACCTAGCGGGAGCAATGAGCAGTTCTTC.

The rearrangement links TRBV11-2 to TRBJ1-2; 7 positions match TRBD1. Germline CDR1 is SGHAT and CDR2 is FQNNGV. The V gene end was trimmed by 1 base and the J gene end by 3 bases; junction bases not matched to a gene: 2. This CDR3 has 14 amino acids. CDR3 nucleotides: TGTGCCAGCAGCTTAGCAGGGGGAGACTATGGCTACACCTTC. Protein: CASSLAGGDYGYTF.

The chain combines TRBV18 with TRBJ1-5; TRBD1 matches 7 bases. J gave up 0 bases and V 3 bases, and 8 bases lay outside the gene matches. Looked up from germline, CDR1 is KGHSH and CDR2 is LQKENI. CDR3 size: 17 residues. The CDR3 region has the DNA TGTGCCAGCTCACCCTCCCGGGACAGAAATAGCAATCAGCCCCAGCATTTT. This sequence encodes CASSPSRDRNSNQPQHF.

This clone was found a few times. The chain couples TRBV19 to TRBJ2-4, with 10 bases fitting TRBD2. The CDR3 totals 14 residues. J was trimmed by 6 bases and V by 5 bases; bases with no gene match: 4. Germline CDR1 and CDR2: LNHDA and SQIVND (reference sequence). The CDR3 sequence: CASSPRTSGNIQYF. Here the CDR3 DNA reads TGTGCCAGTAGTCCCAGGACTAGCGGAAACATTCAGTACTTC.

This clone was recorded a few times. The chain couples TRBV4-2 to TRBJ1-2; 7 bases align to TRBD1. The V gene end was trimmed by 0 bases and the J gene end by 2 bases; junction bases not matched to a gene: 9. This CDR3 has 17 amino acids. Per the germline V gene, CDR1 is LGHNA and CDR2 is YNFKEQ. The CDR3 DNA follows: TGTGCCAGCAGCCAAGATAGGAGGTCAGGGGGGAACTATGGCTACACCTTC. Translating it yields CASSQDRRSGGNYGYTF.

The chain couples TRBV15 to TRBJ1-1; the D gene is possibly TRBD1 (6 bases). This CDR3 has 15 residues. Germline lookup yields CDR1 LNHNV and CDR2 YYDKDF (reference sequence). The V gene lost 4 bases and the J gene lost 5 bases, with 17 bases spanning the gap. DNA of the CDR3: TGTGCCACCAGCACCAAACGGTCGGGGACAACTGAAGCTTTCTTT. The encoded protein is CATSTKRSGTTEAFF.

The V call is TRBV15, the J call TRBJ2-2; tentative D call: TRBD2 (5 bases). V lost 8 bases and J 6 bases, leaving 16 bases between the germline ends. In germline, CDR1 is LNHNV, CDR2 YYDKDF (reference sequence). CDR3 length: 14 residues. CDR3 sequence: CATARVRGSGELFF. The CDR3 DNA reads as TGTGCCACCGCGAGGGTCCGAGGCTCCGGGGAGCTGTTTTTT.

This clone was detected a few times. The gene calls are TRBV19 and TRBJ1-5; TRBD1 aligns across 7 bases. V gave up 2 bases and J gave up 6 bases; unmatched junction bases: 7. The CDR3 spans 15 residues. Germline V gives CDR1 LNHDA, CDR2 SQIVND (reference sequence). The CDR3 loop reads CASSIKGGFGQPQHF. CDR3 nucleotides: TGTGCCAGTAGTATAAAAGGGGGCTTCGGTCAGCCCCAGCATTTT.

The chain is built from TRBV27 and TRBJ1-1; 7 bases are a match to TRBD1. Germline CDR1 and CDR2: MNHEY and SMNVEV (reference sequence). The CDR3 has 14 amino acids. V shed 5 bases, J shed 1 base, and the junction held 4 bases outside the gene matches. The CDR3 region is CASSLRQGNTEAFF. The CDR3 coding sequence is TGTGCCAGCAGTCTACGACAGGGGAACACTGAAGCTTTCTTT.

This rearrangement joins TRBV21-1 to TRBJ2-7; TRBD2 is the table's D call and was not checked against the DNA. TRBV21-1 is a recognized pseudogene. This CDR3 region has 15 residues. CDR3 protein: CASSKYPESSYEQYV. The CDR3 DNA reads TGTGCCAGCAGCAAATACCCGGAGAGCTCCTACGAGCAGTACGTC.

This sequence joins TRBV15 and TRBJ2-7; a possible D gene is TRBD2 (5 bases). Trimming pared 3 bases from V and 6 bases from J, leaving 12 bases between. In germline, CDR1 is LNHNV, CDR2 YYDKDF (reference sequence). The CDR3 has 13 residues. The CDR3 spells CATSSGPGVEQYV. The CDR3 DNA sequence: TGTGCCACCAGCAGCGGGCCCGGGGTCGAGCAGTACGTC.

J is TRBJ1-2 and V is TRBV10-3; D is undetermined. This CDR3 comprises 13 residues. In germline, CDR1 is ENHRY, CDR2 SYGVKD. Trimming cost V 2 bases and J 8 bases, with 12 bases left between them. The CDR3 nucleotides read TGTGCCATCAGTGAGGGGCCTGGGAGCGGCTACACCTTC. Translating gives CAISEGPGSGYTF.